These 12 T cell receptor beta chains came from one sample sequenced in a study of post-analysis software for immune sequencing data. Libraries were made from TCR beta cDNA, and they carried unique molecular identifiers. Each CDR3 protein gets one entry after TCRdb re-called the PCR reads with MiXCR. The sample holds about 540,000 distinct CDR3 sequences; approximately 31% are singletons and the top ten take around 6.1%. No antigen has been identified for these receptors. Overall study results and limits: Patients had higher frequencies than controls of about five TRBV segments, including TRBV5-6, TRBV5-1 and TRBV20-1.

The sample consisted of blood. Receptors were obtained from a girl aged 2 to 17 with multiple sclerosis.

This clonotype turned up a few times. CDR3 DNA sequence: TGCAGTGCTAGAGGCGGGACAGCAAACTATGGCTACACCTTC. It specifies CSARGGTANYGYTF. The rearrangement links TRBV20-1 to TRBJ1-2; 7 bases line up with TRBD1. Germline lookup yields CDR1 DFQATT and CDR2 SNEGSKA (reference sequence). The V segment lost 1 base and the J segment 2 bases; nucleotides outside the gene matches: 4. This CDR3 region has 14 residues.

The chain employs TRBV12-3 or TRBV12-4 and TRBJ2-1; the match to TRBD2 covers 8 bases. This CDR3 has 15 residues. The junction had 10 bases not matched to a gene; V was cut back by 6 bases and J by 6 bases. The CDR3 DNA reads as TGTGCCAGCAGCCCGGGACTAGATTCCGGCAATGAGCAGTTCTTC. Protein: CASSPGLDSGNEQFF.

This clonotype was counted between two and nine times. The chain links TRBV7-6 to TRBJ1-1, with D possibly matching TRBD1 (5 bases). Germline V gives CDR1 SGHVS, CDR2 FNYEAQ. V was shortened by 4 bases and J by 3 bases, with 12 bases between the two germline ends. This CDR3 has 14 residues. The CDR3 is CASSSQGRDTEAFF. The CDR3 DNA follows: TGTGCCAGCAGCTCGCAGGGTAGAGACACTGAAGCTTTCTTT. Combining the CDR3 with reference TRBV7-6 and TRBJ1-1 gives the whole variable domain GAGVSQSPRYKVTKRGQDVALRCDPISGHVSLYWYRQALGQGPEFLTYFNYEAQQDKSGLPNDRFSAERPEGSISTLTIQRTEQRDSAMYRCASSSQGRDTEAFFGQGTRLTVV.

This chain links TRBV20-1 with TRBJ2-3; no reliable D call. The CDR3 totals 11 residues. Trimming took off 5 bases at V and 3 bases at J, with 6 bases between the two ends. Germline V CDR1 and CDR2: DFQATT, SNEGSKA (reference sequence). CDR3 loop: CSALVTDTQYF. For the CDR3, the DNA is TGCAGTGCTCTGGTAACAGATACGCAGTATTTT.

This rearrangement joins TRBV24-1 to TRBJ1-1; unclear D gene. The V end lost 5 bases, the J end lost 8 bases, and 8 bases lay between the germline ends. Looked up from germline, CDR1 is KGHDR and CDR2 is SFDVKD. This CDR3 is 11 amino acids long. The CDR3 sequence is CATSVGREAFF. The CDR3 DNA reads TGTGCCACCAGTGTAGGGCGCGAAGCTTTCTTT.

CDR3 coding DNA: TGCAGTGCGAGTCTGGGGCCCGAGACCCAGTACTTC. Its translation: CSASLGPETQYF. This chain links TRBV20-1 with TRBJ2-5, with D possibly being TRBD1 (5 bases). Germline V gene lookup returns CDR1 DFQATT and CDR2 SNEGSKA (reference sequence). CDR3 size: 12 residues. V was clipped by 6 bases and J by 5 bases, with 13 bases between them.

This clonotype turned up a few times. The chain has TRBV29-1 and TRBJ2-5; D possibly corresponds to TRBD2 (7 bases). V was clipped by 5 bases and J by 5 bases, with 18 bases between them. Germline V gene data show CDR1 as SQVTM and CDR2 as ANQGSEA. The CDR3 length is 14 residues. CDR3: CSVLWGGGWETQYF. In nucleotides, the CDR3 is TGCAGCGTTCTGTGGGGCGGGGGCTGGGAGACCCAGTACTTC.

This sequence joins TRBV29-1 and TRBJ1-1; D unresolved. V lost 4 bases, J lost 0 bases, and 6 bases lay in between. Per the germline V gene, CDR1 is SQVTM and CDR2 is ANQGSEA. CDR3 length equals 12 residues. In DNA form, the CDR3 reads TGCAGCGTTGGTCAGCTGAACACTGAAGCTTTCTTT. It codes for CSVGQLNTEAFF.

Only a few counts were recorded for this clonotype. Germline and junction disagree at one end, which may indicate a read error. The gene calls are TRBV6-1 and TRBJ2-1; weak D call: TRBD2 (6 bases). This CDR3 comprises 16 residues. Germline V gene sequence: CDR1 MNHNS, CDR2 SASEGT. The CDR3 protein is CASSKGTVGSYSEQFF. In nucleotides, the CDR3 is TGTGCCAGCAGTAAAGGGACTGTCGGATCCTACAGTGAGCAGTTCTTC.

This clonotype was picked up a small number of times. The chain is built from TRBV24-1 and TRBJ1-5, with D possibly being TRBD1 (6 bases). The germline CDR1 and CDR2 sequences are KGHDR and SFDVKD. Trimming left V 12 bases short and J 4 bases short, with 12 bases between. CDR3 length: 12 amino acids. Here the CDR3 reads CAAGGSNQPQHF. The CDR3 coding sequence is TGTGCCGCCGGGGGCTCTAATCAGCCCCAGCATTTT.

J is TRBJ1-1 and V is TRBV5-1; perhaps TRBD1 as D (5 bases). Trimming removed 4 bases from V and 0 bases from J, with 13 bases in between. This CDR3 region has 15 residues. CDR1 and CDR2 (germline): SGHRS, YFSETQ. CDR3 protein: CASSMDWDLNTEAFF. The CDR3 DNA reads TGCGCCAGCAGCATGGACTGGGACCTGAACACTGAAGCTTTCTTT.

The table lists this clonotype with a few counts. CDR3 nucleotides: TGCAGTGCCCCCCCCTTTCCCTCCGAGACGCAGTATTTT. Translating it yields CSAPPFPSETQYF. The chain has TRBV20-1 and TRBJ2-3; no reliable D call. V gave up 6 bases and J gave up 9 bases, with 19 bases separating them. Germline V gene data show CDR1 as DFQATT and CDR2 as SNEGSKA (reference sequence). This CDR3 is 13 amino acids long.